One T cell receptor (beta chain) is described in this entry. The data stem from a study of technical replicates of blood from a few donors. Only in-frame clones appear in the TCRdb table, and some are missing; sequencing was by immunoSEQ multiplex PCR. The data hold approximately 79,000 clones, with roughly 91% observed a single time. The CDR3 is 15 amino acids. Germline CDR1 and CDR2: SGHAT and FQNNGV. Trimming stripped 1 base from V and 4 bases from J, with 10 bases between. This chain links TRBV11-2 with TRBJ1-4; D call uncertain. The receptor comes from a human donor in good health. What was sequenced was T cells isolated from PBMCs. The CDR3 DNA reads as TGTGCCAGCAGCTTAGTAGAATCGGTTAATGAAAAACTGTTTTTT. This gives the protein CASSLVESVNEKLFF.